Shown below are 27 T cell receptor beta chains from a single sample sequenced in a study of CD8 T cells in Susac syndrome. RNA totalling roughly 0.5 to 1 ug underwent reverse transcription with random hexamers. One entry per CDR3 protein results from TCRdb running MiXCR on the immunoSEQ multiplex PCR reads. This repertoire shows some 170,000 distinct CDR3 sequences, approximately 92% found once; its top ten account for approximately 0.14%. Sequencing used CD4+ T cells from PBMCs. Every receptor here comes from a human donor in good health.

This clonotype was counted a single time. The chain couples TRBV20-1 to TRBJ2-5, with D unclear. The CDR3 consists of 14 residues. The V gene lost 5 bases and the J gene lost 7 bases, with 20 bases spanning the gap. The V gene's germline CDR1 is DFQATT and CDR2 SNEGSKA (reference sequence). CDR3 DNA: TGCAGTGCTGGGGTGGGCTACCCAAGTGGGACCCAGTACTTC. Its protein is CSAGVGYPSGTQYF.

The V and J genes are TRBV20-1 and TRBJ1-6, with TRBD1 identical over 9 bases. The V and J ends lost 6 bases and 9 bases, in that order; junction bases with no gene match: 12. The CDR3 spans 15 residues. Germline CDR1 DFQATT, CDR2 SNEGSKA (reference sequence). The CDR3 DNA follows: TGCAGTGCGCATCGGAACACAGGGGGCGGTTCACCCCTCCACTTT. Its protein is CSAHRNTGGGSPLHF.

The gene calls are TRBV7-2 and TRBJ2-7; tentatively, D is TRBD2 (7 bases). This CDR3 has 15 amino acids. The V and J ends lost 1 base and 2 bases respectively, with 12 bases between them. CDR1 and CDR2 from the germline V gene are SGHTA and FQGNSA. The CDR3 sequence is CASSLGWGGAYEQYF. CDR3 nucleotides: TGTGCCAGCAGCTTAGGGTGGGGGGGCGCCTACGAGCAGTACTTC.

This chain joins TRBV20-1 and TRBJ1-2; D gene ambiguous. The CDR3 length is 13 residues. Deletions cut 2 bases from V and 2 bases from J, with 9 bases between. CDR1 is DFQATT and CDR2 is SNEGSKA in the germline V gene (reference sequence). CDR3 sequence (DNA): TGCAGTGCTAGACAGAGCATGAACTATGGCTACACCTTC. This codes for CSARQSMNYGYTF.

This clonotype has only one observation. The genes are TRBV6-4 and TRBJ2-2; possible D gene TRBD2, 7 bases. This CDR3 has 14 residues. Per the germline V gene, CDR1 is MRHNA and CDR2 is SNTAGT. V lost 7 bases, J lost 7 bases, and 16 bases lay in between. CDR3 DNA sequence: TGTGCCAGCACCCGAGGGGGGGTGAGCGGGGAGCTGTTTTTT. This translates into CASTRGGVSGELFF.

This clonotype appeared a few times. The chain combines TRBV6-6 with TRBJ1-4, with a possible D match to TRBD1 (6 bases). The V gene's germline CDR1 is MNHNY and CDR2 SVGAGI (reference sequence). There are 15 residues in the CDR3. The germline V and J ends were trimmed by 5 bases and 7 bases, with 17 bases remaining between them. Written as DNA, the CDR3 is TGTGCCAGCAGTCCCTGGACAGAACGTGGTGAAAAACTGTTTTTT. Its protein product is CASSPWTERGEKLFF.

The chain links TRBV19 to TRBJ1-5; no reliable D call. Germline assignment: CDR1 LNHDA and CDR2 SQIVND (reference sequence). The CDR3 sequence is 12 residues long. V lost 1 base and J 7 bases, leaving 5 bases between the germline ends. CDR3: CASSIVGQPQHF. CDR3 bases: TGTGCCAGTAGTATAGTTGGGCAGCCCCAGCATTTT.

The chain joins TRBV7-3 to TRBJ1-1, with 8 bases aligning to TRBD1. J was trimmed by 10 bases and V by 4 bases; bases with no gene match: 5. This CDR3 is 12 amino acids long. Germline V gene data show CDR1 as SGHTA and CDR2 as FQGTGA. The CDR3 nucleotides are TGTGCCAGCAGCTCCGGGACAGGCGGAGCTTTCTTT. This gives the protein CASSSGTGGAFF.

The chain links TRBV2 to TRBJ2-2; D remains ambiguous. CDR1 and CDR2 from the germline V gene are SNHLY and FYNNEI. V shed 3 bases and J shed 6 bases, with 8 bases lying between them. CDR3 length: 13 amino acids. Here the CDR3 reads CASSEQESGELFF. Here the CDR3 DNA reads TGTGCCAGCAGTGAGCAGGAGTCCGGGGAGCTGTTTTTT. Looking up the rest from reference TRBV2 and TRBJ2-2 gives the full variable domain: EPEVTQTPSHQVTQMGQEVILRCVPISNHLYFYWYRQILGQKVEFLVSFYNNEISEKSEIFDDQFSVERPDGSNFTLKIRSTKLEDSAMYFCASSEQESGELFFGEGSRLTVL.

The J gene is TRBJ2-7, the V gene TRBV6-5; the D gene is possibly TRBD1 (6 bases). Trimming stripped 0 bases from V and 2 bases from J, with 11 bases between. CDR1 MNHEY and CDR2 SVGAGI come from the germline V gene. This CDR3 spans 15 amino acids. This CDR3 is CASSYSGQGPYEQYF. The CDR3 DNA is TGTGCCAGCAGTTACTCGGGACAAGGACCCTACGAGCAGTACTTC.

In this sample, this clonotype turned up once. The V gene is TRBV12-3 or TRBV12-4, the J gene TRBJ1-5, with no clear D. Trimming shortened V by 3 bases and J by 4 bases, and 7 bases separated the two germline ends. The CDR3 has 13 residues. The CDR3 nucleotides are TGTGCCAGCAGTTTTGAACGAAATCAGCCCCAGCATTTT. Its translation: CASSFERNQPQHF.

The chain has TRBV9 and TRBJ1-6; the D gene is possibly TRBD1 (5 bases). V lost 5 bases to trimming and J lost 2 bases, with 11 bases between them. This CDR3 spans 15 amino acids. Germline CDR1 and CDR2: SGDLS and YYNGEE. DNA for the CDR3: TGTGCCAGCAGGAGCGGGGCGACCTATAATTCACCCCTCCACTTT. Amino acid sequence: CASRSGATYNSPLHF.

The V gene is TRBV20-1, the J gene TRBJ1-2; D is uncertain. The V gene's germline CDR1 is DFQATT and CDR2 SNEGSKA (reference sequence). The CDR3 spans 10 residues. Trimming left V 4 bases short and J 2 bases short, with 2 bases between. The CDR3 DNA follows: TGCAGTGCTACAAACTATGGCTACACCTTC. Translating gives CSATNYGYTF.

The gene calls are TRBV7-9 and TRBJ1-6, with D possibly being TRBD1 (5 bases). The CDR3 loop spans 13 amino acids. V lost 2 bases and J 8 bases, leaving 7 bases between the germline ends. Germline V gene sequence: CDR1 SEHNR, CDR2 FQNEAQ (reference sequence). Written as DNA, the CDR3 is TGTGCCAGCAGCTTACCCAGGGATTCACCCCTCCACTTT. It yields the protein CASSLPRDSPLHF.

The chain employs TRBV7-2 and TRBJ2-5; TRBD2 matches at 7 bases. Germline lookup yields CDR1 SGHTA and CDR2 FQGNSA. This CDR3 is built from 14 residues. With V trimmed by 5 bases and J by 4 bases, 7 bases remained unmatched. CDR3 DNA: TGTGCCAGCAGCCGGGACTATAGACGAGAGACCCAGTACTTC. As protein: CASSRDYRRETQYF.

The J gene is TRBJ2-7, the V gene TRBV20-1; D tentatively fits TRBD1 or TRBD2 (5 bases each). The CDR3 extends over 11 amino acids. With 6 bases removed from V and 5 bases from J, the gap between germline ends came to 11 bases. The germline CDR1 and CDR2 sequences are DFQATT and SNEGSKA (reference sequence). CDR3 sequence (DNA): TGCAGTGCGGCTCGGGGCCACGAGCAGTACTTC. This sequence encodes CSAARGHEQYF.

This rearrangement joins TRBV20-1 to TRBJ2-5; D remains ambiguous. CDR1 is DFQATT, CDR2 SNEGSKA, per germline (reference sequence). The CDR3 spans 14 residues. The germline V and J ends were trimmed by 6 bases and 5 bases, with 19 bases remaining between them. The CDR3 region has the DNA TGCAGTGCCCGAAGTAGATCCGGGTTGGAGACCCAGTACTTC. It is translated as CSARSRSGLETQYF.

The chain is built from TRBV11-2 and TRBJ2-1; D is unclear. The CDR3 runs to 17 residues. Germline CDR1 reads SGHAT; CDR2 reads FQNNGV. V dropped 1 base and J dropped 0 bases, with 13 bases sitting between them. CDR3 sequence (DNA): TGTGCCAGCAGCTTAGGCCTTCTGCTTAGCTCCTACAATGAGCAGTTCTTC. Amino acid sequence: CASSLGLLLSSYNEQFF.

This clonotype was observed once. The V and J genes are TRBV6-6 and TRBJ1-5; TRBD1 agrees at 8 bases. Germline values: CDR1 MNHNY, CDR2 SVGAGI (reference sequence). The J segment lost 6 bases and the V segment lost 5 bases, leaving 6 bases of the junction unmatched. This CDR3 has 14 residues. CDR3 in DNA: TGTGCCAGCAGTGGTACAGGGGGTTCTCAGCCCCAGCATTTT. Its protein product is CASSGTGGSQPQHF.

In this sample, this clonotype turned up once. This chain joins TRBV2 and TRBJ2-5; D possibly corresponds to TRBD2 (5 bases). V was pared by 4 bases and J by 4 bases, with 7 bases between. CDR3 length: 12 residues. Germline V lookup: CDR1 SNHLY, CDR2 FYNNEI. The CDR3 spells CASSGTPETQYF. DNA of the CDR3: TGTGCCAGCAGTGGGACTCCAGAGACCCAGTACTTC.

This chain joins TRBV7-9 and TRBJ2-1, with unresolved D. CDR1 is SEHNR, CDR2 FQNEAQ, per germline (reference sequence). V was clipped by 0 bases and J by 7 bases, with 7 bases between them. The CDR3 runs to 13 residues. CDR3: CASSLARKNEQFF. CDR3 bases: TGTGCCAGCAGCTTAGCACGCAAAAATGAGCAGTTCTTC.

The V and J genes are TRBV12-3 or TRBV12-4 and TRBJ2-7; TRBD1 or TRBD2 may be the D gene (5 bases each). The CDR3 is made up of 14 amino acids. V was trimmed by 4 bases and J by 0 bases, leaving 10 bases between them. The CDR3 protein is CASSSSGASYEQYF. The CDR3 nucleotides read TGTGCCAGCAGTTCCTCCGGGGCCTCCTACGAGCAGTACTTC.

This sequence joins TRBV6-6 and TRBJ1-2; 7 bases match TRBD1. V lost 2 bases and J lost 7; bases outside the gene matches: 4. The CDR3 length is 13 residues. The V gene's germline CDR1 is MNHNY and CDR2 SVGAGI (reference sequence). CDR3 nucleotides: TGTGCCAGCAGTTACCTGGGACAGAGTGGCTACACCTTC. Its translation is CASSYLGQSGYTF.

In nucleotides, the CDR3 is TGCAGCGTTGGGACAGATTACACTGAAGCTTTCTTT. Protein: CSVGTDYTEAFF. The chain has TRBV29-1 and TRBJ1-1, with a weak D call TRBD1 (6 bases). This CDR3 region has 12 residues. Deletions cut 4 bases from V and 3 bases from J, with 9 bases between. Germline CDR1 is SQVTM and CDR2 is ANQGSEA.

This chain joins TRBV7-3 and TRBJ2-3, with D possibly called TRBD1 or TRBD2 (5 bases each). V lost 3 bases and J lost 5, with 12 bases in between. Germline loops: CDR1 SGHTA, CDR2 FQGTGA. This CDR3 contains 14 residues. CDR3 nucleotides: TGTGCCAGCAGCTTGGGGACCTTAAGAGATACGCAGTATTTT. Translation: CASSLGTLRDTQYF.

This sequence joins TRBV6-1 and TRBJ1-1, with a possible D match to TRBD1 (6 bases). The V gene's germline CDR1 is MNHNS and CDR2 SASEGT. This CDR3 contains 11 residues. The V and J ends lost 8 bases and 12 bases respectively, with 16 bases between them. The CDR3 nucleotides read TGTGCCAGCCAGGCATGGGGGCCGACTTTCTTT. Amino acid sequence: CASQAWGPTFF.

The V gene is TRBV7-9, the J gene TRBJ1-6; no clear D. The CDR3 runs 14 residues. Germline V CDR1 and CDR2: SEHNR, FQNEAQ (reference sequence). Trimming cost V 6 bases and J 6 bases, with 12 bases left between them. CDR3 protein: CASRLMGINSPLHF. The CDR3 DNA reads as TGTGCCAGCAGGTTGATGGGCATTAATTCACCCCTCCACTTT.